The rows below give T cell receptor beta chains drawn from one sample of a study of blood T cell repertoires in COVID-19. Here immunoSEQ multiplex PCR was the method, and the copy in TCRdb shows in-frame clones only, minus some. This sample carries around 160,000 clones, 81% of them seen once, and the ten largest clones take roughly 8%. The specimen sequenced was peripheral blood. Receptor source: a human donor with acute or convalescent COVID-19. The donor label of this sample is uncertain. The CDR3 runs from the conserved cysteine through the conserved F or W. Fields, in order: J gene, clone size, V gene, D gene, CDR3 protein, CDR3 DNA. The D gene is left open where the match is weak. Not every row has a clone size; where given, it reads once, few, many or a size class.

>TRBJ1-2|-|TRBV3-1/TRBV3-2|TRBD1
CASSPGQGLYGYTF
TGTGCCAGCAGCCCAGGACAGGGACTCTATGGCTACACCTTC
>TRBJ2-2|-|TRBV5-1|TRBD2
CASSFQLAGRAGRAGELFF
TGCGCCAGCAGCTTTCAACTAGCGGGACGTGCTGGGCGCGCCGGGGAGCTGTTTTTT
>TRBJ1-5|-|TRBV7-9|-
CASSFDSPNQPQHF
TGTGCCAGCAGCTTCGACAGCCCCAATCAGCCCCAGCATTTT
>TRBJ1-2|-|TRBV5-4|TRBD1
CASSSGQAPYGYTF
TGTGCCAGCAGCTCCGGACAGGCCCCCTATGGCTACACCTTC
>TRBJ2-2|-|TRBV12-5|TRBD2
CASGLVVAGGTGELFF
TGTGCTAGTGGTTTGGTGGTAGCGGGGGGCACCGGGGAGCTGTTTTTT
>TRBJ2-3|many|TRBV27|-
CASSLQFLDRDTQYF
TGTGCCAGCAGTTTACAGTTCCTAGACCGCGATACGCAGTATTTT
>TRBJ2-7|-|TRBV12-3/TRBV12-4|TRBD1
CASSYPGTGDLYF
TGTGCCAGCTCTTATCCCGGGACAGGGGATTTGTACTTC
>TRBJ1-2|-|TRBV2|TRBD1
CASSAIVPGQMRVGRGYTF
TGTGCCAGCAGCGCCATCGTTCCGGGACAGATGCGAGTTGGTCGAGGCTACACCTTC
>TRBJ2-3|-|TRBV6-5|TRBD2
CASRPTSGNTDTQYF
TGTGCCAGCAGGCCGACTAGCGGGAATACAGATACGCAGTATTTT
>TRBJ2-2|-|TRBV4-1|TRBD1
CASSHGGQGRAGELFF
TGCGCCAGCAGCCACGGAGGACAGGGTCGGGCCGGGGAGCTGTTTTTT
>TRBJ1-1|-|TRBV7-9|-
CASSSPKNTEAFF
TGTGCCAGCAGTTCTCCTAAGAACACTGAAGCTTTCTTT
>TRBJ1-5|few|TRBV6-5|TRBD1
CASSWDRGNQPQHF
TGTGCCAGCAGTTGGGACAGGGGGAATCAGCCCCAGCATTTT
>TRBJ1-4|-|TRBV5-6|-
CASSSYRVREKLFF
TGTGCCAGCAGCTCCTACAGGGTACGTGAAAAACTGTTTTTT
>TRBJ2-3|-|TRBV5-4|TRBD2
CASSLMASGAGDTQYF
TGTGCCAGCAGCTTGATGGCTAGCGGGGCTGGGGATACGCAGTATTTT
>TRBJ2-2|-|TRBV5-6|-
CASSLTGVSTGELFF
TGTGCCAGCAGCCTGACAGGCGTGTCCACCGGGGAGCTGTTTTTT
>TRBJ1-1|-|TRBV4-1|-
CASSLQGIGGTEAFF
TGCGCCAGCAGCCTACAGGGTATTGGGGGAACTGAAGCTTTCTTT
>TRBJ2-2|once|TRBV25-1|-
CASSPWGGAGELFF
TGTGCCAGCAGCCCCTGGGGGGGGGCGGGGGAGCTGTTTTTT
>TRBJ2-1|-|TRBV4-2|-
CASSQEWRTYNEQFF
TGTGCCAGCAGCCAAGAGTGGAGGACCTACAATGAGCAGTTCTTC
>TRBJ1-2|once|TRBV9|TRBD1
CASTLEGQGAQGYTF
TGTGCCAGCACCCTAGAGGGCCAGGGGGCACAGGGCTACACCTTC
>TRBJ1-1|-|TRBV20-1|-
CSASEGTANTEAFF
TGCAGTGCTAGTGAAGGTACAGCCAACACTGAAGCTTTCTTT
>TRBJ2-3|-|TRBV5-1|-
CASSSSTGEGTDTQYF
TGCGCCAGCAGCTCTTCGACAGGGGAGGGCACGGATACGCAGTATTTT
>TRBJ1-1|-|TRBV19|-
CASSMFGGTEAFF
TGTGCCAGTAGCATGTTCGGGGGGACTGAAGCTTTCTTT